This T cell receptor beta chain was recovered during a study of T-cell memory formation after mild COVID-19. Study-wide context: Clusters of TCRs were largely donor specific. Study-wide findings and caveats: Some clones that responded were present in memory (sampled pre-infection), which suggests cross-reactive memory joined. Whereas later expanders leaned CD4+, clones contracting day 15 to 85 showed a balanced CD4/CD8 makeup.

Looked up from germline, CDR1 is SQVTM and CDR2 is ANQGSEA. The ends were cut back, 7 bases at V and 0 bases at J, with 9 bases in the middle. There are 12 residues in the CDR3. From the 5' RACE reads, TCRdb called clonotypes with MiXCR, one entry per CDR3 protein. The sample holds around 200,000 distinct CDR3 sequences, 20% to 25% seen once. Regarding this clonotype: Its antigen is unknown.

The clonotype was recovered from an adult woman who had mild COVID-19 (a few samples of this study predate the infection). Cell type and time point are not known. This chain joins TRBV29-1 and TRBJ1-1; D ambiguous. Sequenced input: PBMCs or a T cell subset sorted from them (not recorded which). This chain's CDR3 is CSGVQMNTEAFF. CDR3 bases: TGCAGCGGGGTCCAGATGAACACTGAAGCTTTCTTT.